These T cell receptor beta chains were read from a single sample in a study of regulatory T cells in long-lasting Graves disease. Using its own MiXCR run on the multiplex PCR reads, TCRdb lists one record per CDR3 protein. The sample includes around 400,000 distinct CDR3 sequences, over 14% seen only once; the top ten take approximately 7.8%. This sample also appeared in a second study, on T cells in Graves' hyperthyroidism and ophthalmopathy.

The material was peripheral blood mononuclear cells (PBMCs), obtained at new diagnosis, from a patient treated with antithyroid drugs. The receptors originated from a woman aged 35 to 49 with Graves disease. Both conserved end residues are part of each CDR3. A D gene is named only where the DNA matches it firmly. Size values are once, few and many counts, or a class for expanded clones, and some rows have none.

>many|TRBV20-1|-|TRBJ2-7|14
CSALRGAGYYEQYF
TGCAGTGCCCTCCGCGGGGCGGGCTACTACGAGCAGTACTTC
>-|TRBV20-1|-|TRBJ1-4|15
CSARDSRASFGKLFF
TGCAGTGCTAGAGATTCCCGGGCCTCTTTTGGAAAACTGTTTTTT
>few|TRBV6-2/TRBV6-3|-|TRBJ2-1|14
CASTTGSLREEQFF
TGTGCCAGCACCACGGGGTCTCTAAGAGAAGAGCAGTTCTTC
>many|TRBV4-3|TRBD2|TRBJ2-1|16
CASSQDVLAGVNEQFF
TGCGCCAGCAGCCAAGACGTACTAGCGGGAGTAAATGAGCAGTTCTTC
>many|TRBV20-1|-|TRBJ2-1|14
CSAPLQGSYNEQFF
TGCAGTGCCCCTCTGCAGGGGTCCTACAATGAGCAGTTCTTC
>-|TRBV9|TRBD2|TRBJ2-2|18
CASSARGGGLGDTGELFF
TGTGCCAGCAGCGCTCGGGGTGGGGGACTAGGTGACACCGGGGAGCTGTTTTTT
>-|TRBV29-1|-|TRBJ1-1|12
CSVVKKSTEAFF
TGCAGCGTTGTAAAAAAGAGCACTGAAGCTTTCTTT
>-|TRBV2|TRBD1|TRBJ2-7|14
CASRAGQGRHEQYF
TGTGCCAGCAGGGCAGGACAGGGTAGGCACGAGCAGTACTTC
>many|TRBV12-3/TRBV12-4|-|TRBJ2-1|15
CASSRQGGNYNEQFF
TGTGCCAGCAGTCGACAGGGAGGGAACTACAATGAGCAGTTCTTC
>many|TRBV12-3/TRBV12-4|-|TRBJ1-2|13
CASSWAGGYGYTF
TGTGCCAGCAGTTGGGCAGGCGGCTATGGCTACACCTTC
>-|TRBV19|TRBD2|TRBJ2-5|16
CASSSRGTSGKETQYF
TGTGCCAGTAGTTCGCGCGGGACTAGCGGCAAAGAGACCCAGTACTTC
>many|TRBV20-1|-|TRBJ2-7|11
CSASQESEQYF
TGCAGTGCTAGTCAGGAGTCCGAGCAGTACTTC
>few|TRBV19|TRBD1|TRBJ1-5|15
CASTWDRGQEQPQHF
TGTGCCAGTACCTGGGACAGGGGGCAGGAACAGCCCCAGCATTTT
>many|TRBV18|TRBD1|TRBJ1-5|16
CASSPPSAGGNQPQHF
TGTGCCAGCTCACCACCTAGCGCAGGGGGAAATCAGCCCCAGCATTTT
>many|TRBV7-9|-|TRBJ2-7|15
CASSLGPGDIYEQYF
TGTGCCAGCAGCTTAGGGCCAGGGGATATCTACGAGCAGTACTTC
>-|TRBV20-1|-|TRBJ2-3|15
CSARVPRTRTDTQYF
TGCAGTGCTAGAGTTCCGAGGACCCGCACAGATACGCAGTATTTT
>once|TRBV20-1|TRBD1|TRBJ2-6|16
CSASGTGSSGANVLTF
TGCAGTGCTTCCGGGACAGGGAGCTCTGGGGCCAACGTCCTGACTTTC
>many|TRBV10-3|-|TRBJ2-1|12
CAIAGAADEQFF
TGTGCCATCGCAGGGGCTGCGGATGAGCAGTTCTTC
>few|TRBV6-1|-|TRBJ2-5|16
CASSHRGRKGQETQYF
TGTGCCAGCAGTCATAGAGGGAGGAAGGGGCAAGAGACCCAGTACTTC
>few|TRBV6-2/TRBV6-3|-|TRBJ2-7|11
CASGETYEQYF
TGTGCCAGCGGGGAAACCTACGAGCAGTACTTC
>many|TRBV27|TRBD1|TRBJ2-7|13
CASTSGGEGEQYF
TGTGCCAGCACTTCAGGGGGAGAGGGCGAGCAGTACTTC
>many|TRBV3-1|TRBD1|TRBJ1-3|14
CASSRQGALNTIYF
TGTGCCAGCAGCCGACAGGGAGCCCTAAACACCATATATTTT
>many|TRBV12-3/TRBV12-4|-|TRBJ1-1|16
CASSQAGQGLDTEAFF
TGTGCCAGCAGTCAAGCCGGTCAGGGGTTGGACACTGAAGCTTTCTTT
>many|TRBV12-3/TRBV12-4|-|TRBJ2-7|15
CASSPLAGASYEQYF
TGTGCCAGCAGTCCCCTGGCGGGTGCTTCCTACGAGCAGTACTTC
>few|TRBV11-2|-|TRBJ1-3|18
CASSQELGQLGSGNTIYF
TGCGCCAGCAGCCAAGAATTAGGACAGCTCGGCTCTGGAAACACCATATATTTT
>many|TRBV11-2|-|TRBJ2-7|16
CASSLGAGTANYEQYF
TGTGCCAGCAGCTTAGGGGCCGGGACGGCGAACTACGAGCAGTACTTC
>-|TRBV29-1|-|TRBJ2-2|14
CSVPGGQGVGELFF
TGCAGCGTTCCTGGGGGGCAGGGGGTCGGGGAGCTGTTTTTT
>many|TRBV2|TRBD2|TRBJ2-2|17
CASSEGASGKNTGELFF
TGTGCCAGCAGTGAGGGTGCTAGCGGGAAGAACACCGGGGAGCTGTTTTTT
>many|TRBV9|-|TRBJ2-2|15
CASSTGTPNTGELFF
TGTGCCAGCAGCACCGGGACACCGAACACCGGGGAGCTGTTTTTT
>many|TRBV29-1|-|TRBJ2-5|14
CSVEDLQGQETQYF
TGCAGCGTTGAAGATCTCCAGGGACAAGAGACCCAGTACTTC
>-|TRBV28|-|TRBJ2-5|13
CAIRTGGVETQYF
TGTGCCATTCGGACAGGAGGGGTAGAGACCCAGTACTTC
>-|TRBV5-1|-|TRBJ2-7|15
CASSLVSGVAYEQYF
TGCGCCAGCAGCTTGGTCTCGGGAGTAGCCTACGAGCAGTACTTC
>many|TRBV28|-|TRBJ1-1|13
CASSFLRNTEAFF
TGTGCCAGCAGTTTTCTACGGAACACTGAAGCTTTCTTT
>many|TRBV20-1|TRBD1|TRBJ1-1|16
CSARRTGTGGRTEAFF
TGCAGTGCTAGGCGTACCGGGACAGGGGGCAGAACTGAAGCTTTCTTT
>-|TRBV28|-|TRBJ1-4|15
CASSRRAGANEKLFF
TGTGCCAGCAGCCGCAGGGCGGGGGCTAATGAAAAACTGTTTTTT
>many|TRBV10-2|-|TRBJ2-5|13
CASGTGLQETQYF
TGCGCCAGCGGAACAGGGCTCCAAGAGACCCAGTACTTC
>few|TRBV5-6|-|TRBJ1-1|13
CASSLFGGTEAFF
TGTGCCAGCAGCTTGTTTGGCGGAACTGAAGCTTTCTTT